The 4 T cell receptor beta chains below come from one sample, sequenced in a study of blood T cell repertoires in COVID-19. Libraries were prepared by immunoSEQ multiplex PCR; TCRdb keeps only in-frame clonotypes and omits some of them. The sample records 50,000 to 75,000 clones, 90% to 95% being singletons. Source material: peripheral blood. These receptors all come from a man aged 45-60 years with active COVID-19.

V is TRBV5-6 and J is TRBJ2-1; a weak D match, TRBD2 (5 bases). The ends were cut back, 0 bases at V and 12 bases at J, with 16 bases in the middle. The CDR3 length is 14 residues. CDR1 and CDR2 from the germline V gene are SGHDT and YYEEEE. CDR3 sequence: CASSLESVEEGQFF. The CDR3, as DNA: TGTGCCAGCAGCTTGGAGTCCGTGGAGGAAGGGCAGTTCTTC. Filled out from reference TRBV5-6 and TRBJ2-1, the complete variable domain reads DAGVTQSPTHLIKTRGQQVTLRCSPKSGHDTVSWYQQALGQGPQFIFQYYEEEERQRGNFPDRFSGHQFPNYSSELNVNALLLGDSALYLCASSLESVEEGQFFGPGTRLTVL.

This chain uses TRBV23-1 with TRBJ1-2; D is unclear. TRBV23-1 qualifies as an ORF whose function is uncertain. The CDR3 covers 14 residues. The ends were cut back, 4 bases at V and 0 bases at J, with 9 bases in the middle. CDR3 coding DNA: TGCGCCAGCAGTCGCGCAACAGCTAACTATGGCTACACCTTC. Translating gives CASSRATANYGYTF.

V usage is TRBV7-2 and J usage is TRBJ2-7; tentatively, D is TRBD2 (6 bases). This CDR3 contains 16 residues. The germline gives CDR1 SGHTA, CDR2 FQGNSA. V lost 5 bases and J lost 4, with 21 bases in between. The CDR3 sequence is CASSSNRPMAGYEQYF. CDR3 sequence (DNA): TGTGCCAGCAGCAGCAACAGACCGATGGCGGGGTACGAGCAGTACTTC. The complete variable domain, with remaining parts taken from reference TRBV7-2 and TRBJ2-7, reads GAGVSQSPSNKVTEKGKDVELRCDPISGHTALYWYRQSLGQGLEFLIYFQGNSAPDKSGLPSDRFSAERTGGSVSTLTIQRTQQEDSAVYLCASSSNRPMAGYEQYFGPGTRLTVT.

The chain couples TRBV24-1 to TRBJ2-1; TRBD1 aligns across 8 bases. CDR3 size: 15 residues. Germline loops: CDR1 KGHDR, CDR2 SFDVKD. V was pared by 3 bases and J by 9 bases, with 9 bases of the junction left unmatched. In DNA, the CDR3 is TGTGCCACCAGTGATCGACAGGGGATGTCCCTTGAGCAGTTCTTC. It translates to CATSDRQGMSLEQFF.